This TCR beta chain was found in a study of cytomegalovirus exposure and HLA in healthy donors. The germline CDR1 and CDR2 sequences are SNHLY and FYNNEI. The germline V and J ends were trimmed by 7 bases and 1 base, with 5 bases remaining between them. The CDR3 runs 11 residues. About this clone itself: Antigen: not known.

Findings and caveats of the study: Roughly uniform sequencing depth across donors was assumed, possibly incorrectly.

In the PCR, 60 Vbeta and 13 Jbeta primers were used. Libraries were prepared by immunoSEQ multiplex PCR; TCRdb keeps only in-frame clonotypes and omits some of them. Of about 120,000 clones detected, 81% appear once; the ten largest clones hold 2% to 2.5%. Sequencing used PBMCs. The TCR sequence derives from a middle-aged woman in good health and CMV-seronegative. The chain combines TRBV2 with TRBJ2-7; D is unresolved. CDR3 DNA sequence: TGTGCCAGCACCTTGTCCTACGAGCAGTACTTC. Its translation: CASTLSYEQYF. The entire variable domain, with the rest obtained from reference TRBV2 and TRBJ2-7, is as follows: EPEVTQTPSHQVTQMGQEVILRCVPISNHLYFYWYRQILGQKVEFLVSFYNNEISEKSEIFDDQFSVERPDGSNFTLKIRSTKLEDSAMYFCASTLSYEQYFGPGTRLTVT.